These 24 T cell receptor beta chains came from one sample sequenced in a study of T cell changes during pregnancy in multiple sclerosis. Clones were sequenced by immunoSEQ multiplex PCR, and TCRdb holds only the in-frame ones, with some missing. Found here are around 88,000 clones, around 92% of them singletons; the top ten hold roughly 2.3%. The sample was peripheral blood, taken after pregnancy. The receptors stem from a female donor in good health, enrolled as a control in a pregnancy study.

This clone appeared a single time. The CDR3 DNA is TGTGCCAGCTCCAGCCGGGACAGAGGTGAAAAACTGTTTTTT. Encoded protein: CASSSRDRGEKLFF. The rearrangement uses TRBV2 and TRBJ1-4; 7 bases align to TRBD1. The CDR3 runs to 14 residues. Germline lookup yields CDR1 SNHLY and CDR2 FYNNEI. The V and J ends lost 8 bases and 7 bases, in that order; junction bases with no gene match: 10.

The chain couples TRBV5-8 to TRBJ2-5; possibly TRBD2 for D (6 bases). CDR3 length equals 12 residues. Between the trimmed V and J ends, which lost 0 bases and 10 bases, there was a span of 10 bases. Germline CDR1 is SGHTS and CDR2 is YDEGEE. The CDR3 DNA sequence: TGTGCCAGCAGCTTGGACAGGAGGGTCCAGTACTTC. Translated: CASSLDRRVQYF.

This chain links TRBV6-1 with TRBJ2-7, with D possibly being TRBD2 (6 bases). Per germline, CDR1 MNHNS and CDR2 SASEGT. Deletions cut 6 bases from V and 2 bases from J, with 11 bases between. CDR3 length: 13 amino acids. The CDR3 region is CASRASVTYEQYF. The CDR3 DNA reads TGTGCCAGCAGGGCTAGCGTTACCTACGAGCAGTACTTC.

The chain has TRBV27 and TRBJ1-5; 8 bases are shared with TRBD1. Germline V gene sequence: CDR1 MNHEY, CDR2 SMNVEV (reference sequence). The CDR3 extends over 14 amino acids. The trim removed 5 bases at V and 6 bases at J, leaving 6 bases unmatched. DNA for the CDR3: TGTGCCAGCAGTCCACAGGGGGGGGGTCAGCCCCAGCATTTT. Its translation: CASSPQGGGQPQHF.

The CDR3 loop is CATSRGGLAEAMSEQYF. CDR3 sequence (DNA): TGTGCCACCAGCCGGGGGGGGCTAGCGGAAGCAATGAGCGAGCAGTACTTC. The chain uses TRBV15 and TRBJ2-7, with 8 positions matching TRBD2. Germline V gene data show CDR1 as LNHNV and CDR2 as YYDKDF (reference sequence). V lost 5 bases to trimming and J lost 6 bases; unmatched junction nucleotides: 18. This CDR3 is built from 17 residues. The full variable domain, in which reference TRBV15 and TRBJ2-7 provide the parts outside the CDR3, is DAMVIQNPRYQVTQFGKPVTLSCSQTLNHNVMYWYQQKSSQAPKLLFHYYDKDFNNEADTPDNFQSRRPNTSFCFLDIRSPGLGDTAMYLCATSRGGLAEAMSEQYFGPGTRLTVT.

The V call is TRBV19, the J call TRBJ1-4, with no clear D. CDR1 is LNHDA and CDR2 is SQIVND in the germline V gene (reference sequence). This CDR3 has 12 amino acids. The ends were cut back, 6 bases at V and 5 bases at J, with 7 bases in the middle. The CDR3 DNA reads TGTGCCAGTAGCCCAGCGAATGAAAAACTGTTTTTT. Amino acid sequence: CASSPANEKLFF.

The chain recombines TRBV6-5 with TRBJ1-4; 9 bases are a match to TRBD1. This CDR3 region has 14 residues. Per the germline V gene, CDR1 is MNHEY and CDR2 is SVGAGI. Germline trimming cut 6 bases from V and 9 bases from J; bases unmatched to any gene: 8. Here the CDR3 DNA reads TGTGCCAGCAGACCGACAGGGGGGGGACAAAAACTGTTTTTT. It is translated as CASRPTGGGQKLFF.

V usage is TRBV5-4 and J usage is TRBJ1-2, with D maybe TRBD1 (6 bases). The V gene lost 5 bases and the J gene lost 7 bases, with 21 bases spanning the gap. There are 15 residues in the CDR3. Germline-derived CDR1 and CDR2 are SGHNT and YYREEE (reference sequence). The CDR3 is CASSQVPGQFSGYTF. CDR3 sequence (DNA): TGTGCCAGCAGTCAAGTACCGGGACAATTTTCTGGCTACACCTTC.

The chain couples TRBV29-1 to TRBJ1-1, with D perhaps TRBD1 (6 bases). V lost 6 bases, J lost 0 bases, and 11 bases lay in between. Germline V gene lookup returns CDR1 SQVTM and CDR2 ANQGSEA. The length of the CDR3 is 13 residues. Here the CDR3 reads CSVVRGMNTEAFF. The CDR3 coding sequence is TGCAGCGTCGTCAGGGGAATGAACACTGAAGCTTTCTTT.

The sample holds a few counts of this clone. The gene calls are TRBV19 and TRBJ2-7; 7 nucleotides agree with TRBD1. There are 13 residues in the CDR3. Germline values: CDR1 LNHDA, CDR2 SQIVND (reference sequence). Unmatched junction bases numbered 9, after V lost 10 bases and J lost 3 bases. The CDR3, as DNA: TGTGCCACCTCGGACAGGCCCCGCTACGAGCAGTACTTC. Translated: CATSDRPRYEQYF.

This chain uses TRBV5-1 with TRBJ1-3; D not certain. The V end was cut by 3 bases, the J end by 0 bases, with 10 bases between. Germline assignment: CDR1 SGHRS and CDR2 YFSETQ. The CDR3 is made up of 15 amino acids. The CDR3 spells CASSSTSLSGNTIYF. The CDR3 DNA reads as TGCGCCAGCAGCTCGACATCACTCTCTGGAAACACCATATATTTT.

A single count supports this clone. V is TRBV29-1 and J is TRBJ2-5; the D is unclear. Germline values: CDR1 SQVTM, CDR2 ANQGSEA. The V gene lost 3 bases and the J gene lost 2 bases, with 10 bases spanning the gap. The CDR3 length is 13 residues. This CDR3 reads CSVDSPFQETQYF. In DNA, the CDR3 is TGCAGCGTTGATAGTCCTTTTCAAGAGACCCAGTACTTC.

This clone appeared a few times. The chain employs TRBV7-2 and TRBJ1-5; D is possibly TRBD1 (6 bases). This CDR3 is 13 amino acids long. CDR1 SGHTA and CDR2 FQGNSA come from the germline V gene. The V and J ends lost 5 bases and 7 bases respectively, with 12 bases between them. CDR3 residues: CASSIRGDQPQHF. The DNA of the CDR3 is TGTGCCAGCAGCATCAGGGGTGACCAGCCCCAGCATTTT.

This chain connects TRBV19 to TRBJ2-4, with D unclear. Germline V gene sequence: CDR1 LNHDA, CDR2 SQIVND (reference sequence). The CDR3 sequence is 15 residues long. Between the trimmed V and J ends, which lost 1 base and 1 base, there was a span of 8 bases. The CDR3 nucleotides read TGTGCCAGTAGTATAGCCCCGCAGGCCAAAAACATTCAGTACTTC. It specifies CASSIAPQAKNIQYF.

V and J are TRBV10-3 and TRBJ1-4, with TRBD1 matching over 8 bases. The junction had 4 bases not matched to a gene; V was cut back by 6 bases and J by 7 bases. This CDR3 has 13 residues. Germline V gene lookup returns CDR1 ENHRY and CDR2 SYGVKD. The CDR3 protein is CAIRTGVGEKLFF. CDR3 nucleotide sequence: TGTGCCATCAGGACAGGGGTTGGTGAAAAACTGTTTTTT.

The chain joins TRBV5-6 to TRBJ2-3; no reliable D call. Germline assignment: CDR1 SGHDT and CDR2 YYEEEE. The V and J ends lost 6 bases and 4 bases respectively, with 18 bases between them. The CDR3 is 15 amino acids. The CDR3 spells CASTLRRAPPDTQYF. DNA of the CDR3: TGTGCCAGCACCCTGCGGAGAGCCCCACCAGATACGCAGTATTTT.

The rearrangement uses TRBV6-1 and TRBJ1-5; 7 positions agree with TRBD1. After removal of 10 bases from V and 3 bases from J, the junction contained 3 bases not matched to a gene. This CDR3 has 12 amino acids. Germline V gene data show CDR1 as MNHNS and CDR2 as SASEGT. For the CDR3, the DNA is TGTGCCACACAGGGGAACAATCAGCCCCAGCATTTT. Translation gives CATQGNNQPQHF.

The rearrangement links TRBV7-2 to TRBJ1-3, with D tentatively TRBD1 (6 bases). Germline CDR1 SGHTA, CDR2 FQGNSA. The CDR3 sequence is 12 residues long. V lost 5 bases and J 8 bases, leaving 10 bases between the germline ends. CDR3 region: CASSKQGYTIYF. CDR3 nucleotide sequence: TGTGCCAGCAGCAAACAGGGATACACCATATATTTT.

DNA of the CDR3: TGTGCCGGGCGCCCCCCGAGCGGGGGAAACACCGGGGAGCTGTTTTTT. This codes for CAGRPPSGGNTGELFF. The rearrangement links TRBV30 to TRBJ2-2, with 8 bases lining up with TRBD2. This CDR3 is built from 16 residues. With V trimmed by 8 bases and J by 2 bases, 13 bases remained unmatched. CDR1 and CDR2 (germline): GTSNPN, SVGIG (reference sequence).

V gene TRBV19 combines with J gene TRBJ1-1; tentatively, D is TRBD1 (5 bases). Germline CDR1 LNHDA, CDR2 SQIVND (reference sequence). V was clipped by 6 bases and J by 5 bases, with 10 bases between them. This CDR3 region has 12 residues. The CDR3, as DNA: TGTGCCAGTAGAGCAGGGACTACTGAAGCTTTCTTT. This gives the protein CASRAGTTEAFF.

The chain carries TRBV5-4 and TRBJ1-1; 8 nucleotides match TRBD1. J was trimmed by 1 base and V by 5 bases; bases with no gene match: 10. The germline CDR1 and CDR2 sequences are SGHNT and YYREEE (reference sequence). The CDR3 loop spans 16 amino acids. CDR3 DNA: TGTGCCAGCAGTCGTACAGGGGGATCGTGGAACACTGAAGCTTTCTTT. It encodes CASSRTGGSWNTEAFF.

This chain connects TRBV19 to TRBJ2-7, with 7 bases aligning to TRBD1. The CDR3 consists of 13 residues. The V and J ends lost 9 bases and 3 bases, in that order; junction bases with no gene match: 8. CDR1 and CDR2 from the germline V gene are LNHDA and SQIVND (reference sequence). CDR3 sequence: CASSGQFSYEQYF. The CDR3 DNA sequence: TGTGCCAGCTCGGGACAGTTTAGCTACGAGCAGTACTTC.

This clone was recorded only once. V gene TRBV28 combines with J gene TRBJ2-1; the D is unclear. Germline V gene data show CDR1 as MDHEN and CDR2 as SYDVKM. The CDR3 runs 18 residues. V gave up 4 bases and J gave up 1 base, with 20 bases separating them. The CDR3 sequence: CASSSSRGITLSYNEQFF. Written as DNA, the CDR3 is TGTGCCAGCAGTTCCTCCAGAGGTATAACTTTGTCCTACAATGAGCAGTTCTTC.

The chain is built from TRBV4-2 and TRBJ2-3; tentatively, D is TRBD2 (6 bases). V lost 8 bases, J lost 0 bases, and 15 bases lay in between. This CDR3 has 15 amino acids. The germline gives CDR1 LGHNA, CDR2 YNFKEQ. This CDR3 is CASRTGSGSTDTQYF. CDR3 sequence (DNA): TGTGCCAGCCGAACCGGGAGCGGGAGCACAGATACGCAGTATTTT.